The TCR beta chain under discussion was sequenced for a study of T cell responses to AZD1222 COVID-19 vaccine. At the level of the study: Second doses were pooled across both intervals (about 4 or about 12 weeks). Study outcomes and limitations: Repertoire collection took place solely once the T cell response had peaked. The study identified only five to seven AZD1222 recipients as seropositive at baseline.

Using immunoSEQ multiplex PCR, the repertoire was profiled, and TCRdb retains in-frame clones only, with some absent. The profile shows roughly 29,000 clones, more than 85% of them singletons. CDR1 and CDR2 from the germline V gene are SGHAT and FQNNGV. This CDR3 is 13 amino acids long. V was clipped by 5 bases and J by 10 bases; unmatched bases: 6. As to this clone: Its antigen remains unidentified.

The receptor was derived from an adult in good health. The sample consisted of peripheral blood, taken on day 0 of AZD1222 vaccination. The chain carries TRBV11-2 and TRBJ1-4; 8 bases map to TRBD1. CDR3 in DNA: TGTGCCAGCAGCGAGGACAGGGTGGGAAAACTGTTTTTT. Translation: CASSEDRVGKLFF.